The 32 T cell receptor beta chains below were found in one sample sequenced in a study of cytomegalovirus exposure and HLA in healthy donors (dated by TCRdb to about 2017). Library method: the immunoSEQ multiplex PCR assay. For the multiplex PCR, a mixture combining 60 forward primers for TCR Vbeta segments and 13 reverse primers for TCR Jbeta segments was used. The table comes from immuneACCESS by way of TCRdb, which keeps in-frame sequences with V and J called. Part of the clones is missing from these tables; in studies checked, under half for an unresolved V gene and the rest for unknown reasons. The table for this sample lists about 200,000 clones; approximately 85% of them were counted only once. The ten largest clones represent over 1.5% of the sample. Source material: PBMCs. Receptors were obtained from a girl aged 10 to 17 in good health and CMV-seropositive.

The rearrangement uses TRBV25-1 and TRBJ1-2; D is ambiguous. The CDR3 is 13 residues long. CDR1 and CDR2 (germline): MGHDK, SYGVNS. Trimming cost V 3 bases and J 8 bases, with 13 bases left between them. This CDR3 reads CASSELRVSGYTF. The CDR3 DNA follows: TGTGCCAGCAGTGAGCTGAGGGTTAGCGGCTACACCTTC.

The rearrangement uses TRBV19 and TRBJ1-5; a weak D match, TRBD1 (6 bases). Germline CDR1 is LNHDA and CDR2 is SQIVND (reference sequence). V was trimmed by 4 bases and J by 7 bases, leaving 11 bases between them. The CDR3 sequence is 13 residues long. CDR3 sequence reads: CASSTEGGQPQHF. The CDR3 nucleotides read TGTGCCAGTAGTACCGAGGGGGGGCAGCCCCAGCATTTT.

This clone has a handful of counts. The gene calls are TRBV4-3 and TRBJ1-2, with 7 bases matching TRBD1. The CDR3 runs to 15 residues. Germline V lookup: CDR1 LGHNA, CDR2 YSLEER. Trimming removed 1 base from V and 2 bases from J; junction bases left unmatched: 4. The CDR3 protein is CASSQVQGVNYGYTF. In DNA, the CDR3 is TGCGCCAGCAGCCAAGTCCAGGGGGTGAACTATGGCTACACCTTC.

This chain joins TRBV19 and TRBJ1-1; TRBD1 matches at 8 bases. There are 15 residues in the CDR3. Germline-derived CDR1 and CDR2 are LNHDA and SQIVND (reference sequence). V gave up 1 base and J gave up 9 bases; unmatched junction bases: 10. CDR3 in amino acids: CASSIGLGRGPKAFF. The CDR3 nucleotides are TGTGCCAGTAGTATAGGTCTCGGCAGGGGGCCGAAAGCTTTCTTT.

The V gene is TRBV10-3, the J gene TRBJ1-5, with D perhaps TRBD1 (6 bases). CDR1 and CDR2 (germline): ENHRY, SYGVKD. The CDR3 totals 16 residues. Trimming left V 6 bases short and J 0 bases short, with 15 bases between. CDR3 in DNA: TGTGCCATCAGCCCCACGACAGGAAATAGCAATCAGCCCCAGCATTTT. Translated: CAISPTTGNSNQPQHF.

V is TRBV7-6 and J is TRBJ2-7, with D perhaps matching TRBD1 (5 bases). From germline, CDR1 is SGHVS and CDR2 FNYEAQ. V lost 4 bases, J lost 6 bases, and 10 bases lay in between. The CDR3 has 12 residues. In nucleotides, the CDR3 is TGTGCCAGCAGCTCCGCAGGGCCCGAGCAGTACTTC. It specifies CASSSAGPEQYF.

The genes are TRBV5-1 and TRBJ1-1, with D possibly TRBD1 on 6 matching bases. CDR1 SGHRS and CDR2 YFSETQ come from the germline V gene. The V and J ends lost 0 bases and 3 bases respectively, with 12 bases between them. This CDR3 spans 15 amino acids. CDR3 nucleotide sequence: TGCGCCAGCAGCTTGGCCCTGGGGGCAGACACTGAAGCTTTCTTT. Protein sequence: CASSLALGADTEAFF. The entire variable domain, with the rest obtained from reference TRBV5-1 and TRBJ1-1, is as follows: KAGVTQTPRYLIKTRGQQVTLSCSPISGHRSVSWYQQTPGQGLQFLFEYFSETQRNKGNFPGRFSGRQFSNSRSEMNVSTLELGDSALYLCASSLALGADTEAFFGQGTRLTVV.

The V gene is TRBV2, the J gene TRBJ2-5, with TRBD1 matching over 10 bases. Looked up from germline, CDR1 is SNHLY and CDR2 is FYNNEI. The junction had 9 bases not matched to a gene; V was cut back by 7 bases and J by 4 bases. The CDR3 length is 15 residues. The CDR3 DNA follows: TGTGCCAGCAACCCTCCGGGACAGGGGCGAGAGACCCAGTACTTC. Its protein is CASNPPGQGRETQYF.

The rearrangement links TRBV30 to TRBJ1-2; no clear D. V lost 4 bases and J 4 bases, leaving 16 bases between the germline ends. The CDR3 has 14 residues. The germline V gene has CDR1 GTSNPN and CDR2 SVGIG (reference sequence). CDR3 coding DNA: TGTGCCTGGAACTATCGGATTGCGTCCTATGGCTACACCTTC. Its protein is CAWNYRIASYGYTF.

V usage is TRBV29-1 and J usage is TRBJ1-2, with D possibly TRBD1 on 6 matching bases. V lost 2 bases, J lost 2 bases, and 9 bases lay in between. The CDR3 covers 13 residues. The germline CDR1 and CDR2 sequences are SQVTM and ANQGSEA. This chain's CDR3 is CSVENRENYGYTF. The DNA of the CDR3 is TGCAGCGTTGAAAACAGGGAAAACTATGGCTACACCTTC.

This chain connects TRBV2 to TRBJ1-6, with 8 bases aligning to TRBD1. Germline trimming cut 4 bases from V and 10 bases from J; bases unmatched to any gene: 6. CDR1 is SNHLY and CDR2 is FYNNEI in the germline V gene. This CDR3 contains 14 residues. CDR3 loop: CASSAQGAGSPLHF. CDR3 bases: TGTGCCAGCAGTGCCCAGGGGGCAGGGTCACCCCTCCACTTT.

There are a few counts of this clone. The chain combines TRBV6-5 with TRBJ2-5; 9 nucleotides match TRBD1. The CDR3 length is 15 residues. V lost 6 bases, J lost 2 bases, and 7 bases stayed unmatched. CDR1 and CDR2 (germline): MNHEY, SVGAGI. DNA for the CDR3: TGTGCCAGCAGCCCGGACAGGGGATCGCAAGAGACCCAGTACTTC. Amino acids: CASSPDRGSQETQYF.

This sequence joins TRBV18 and TRBJ2-1; 13 bases line up with TRBD2. CDR1 is KGHSH and CDR2 is LQKENI in the germline V gene. This CDR3 is built from 18 residues. Trimming took 5 bases from V and 1 from J; bases not matched to a gene: 8. CDR3 nucleotide sequence: TGTGCCAGCTCATCGAAATCGGGACTAGCGGGGTCCTACAATGAGCAGTTCTTC. Protein product: CASSSKSGLAGSYNEQFF.

The CDR3 nucleotides are TGTGCCAGCTCACCACTAGCGGGGCCCTACAATGAGCAGTTCTTC. It codes for CASSPLAGPYNEQFF. V is TRBV18 and J is TRBJ2-1; 8 positions agree with TRBD2. V lost 1 base, J lost 2 bases, and 1 base stayed unmatched. This CDR3 has 15 residues. CDR1 and CDR2 from the germline V gene are KGHSH and LQKENI. The full variable domain, its missing parts supplied by reference TRBV18 and TRBJ2-1, is NAGVMQNPRHLVRRRGQEARLRCSPMKGHSHVYWYRQLPEEGLKFMVYLQKENIIDESGMPKERFSAEFPKEGPSILRIQQVVRGDSAAYFCASSPLAGPYNEQFFGPGTRLTVL.

The genes are TRBV25-1 and TRBJ2-2; 9 bases align to TRBD2. V shed 3 bases and J 4 bases; nucleotides not matched to a gene: 12. Per germline, CDR1 MGHDK and CDR2 SYGVNS. This CDR3 has 18 residues. For the CDR3, the DNA is TGTGCCAGCAGTGACCACCCAGGGGCGGGGGGGTCCACCGGGGAGCTGTTTTTT. Amino acid sequence: CASSDHPGAGGSTGELFF.

The rearrangement uses TRBV6-1 and TRBJ1-2; TRBD1 agrees at 7 bases. The germline V gene has CDR1 MNHNS and CDR2 SASEGT. This CDR3 is built from 13 residues. V lost 9 bases to trimming and J lost 3 bases; unmatched junction nucleotides: 7. The CDR3 DNA is TGTGCCAGTAGAACTGGGACAGACTATGGCTACACCTTC. It yields the protein CASRTGTDYGYTF.

In this sample, this clone turned up once. The CDR3 sequence: CASSYGDRATGELFF. The CDR3 DNA reads as TGTGCCAGCAGTTACGGTGACAGGGCCACCGGGGAGCTGTTTTTT. This chain joins TRBV6-5 and TRBJ2-2; 7 bases match TRBD1. V trimming: 2 bases; J trimming: 4 bases; junction bases outside the gene matches: 4. Germline CDR1 is MNHEY and CDR2 is SVGAGI. This CDR3 has 15 residues.

The chain has TRBV19 and TRBJ2-1; 12 nucleotides agree with TRBD2. Trimming removed 9 bases from V and 7 bases from J; junction bases left unmatched: 10. In germline, CDR1 is LNHDA, CDR2 SQIVND (reference sequence). The CDR3 length is 15 residues. In DNA form, the CDR3 reads TGTGCCAGCACCTTGGGTGGACTAGCGGGGAATGAGCAGTTCTTC. It translates to CASTLGGLAGNEQFF. The full variable domain, in which reference TRBV19 and TRBJ2-1 provide the parts outside the CDR3, is DGGITQSPKYLFRKEGQNVTLSCEQNLNHDAMYWYRQDPGQGLRLIYYSQIVNDFQKGDIAEGYSVSREKKESFPLTVTSAQKNPTAFYLCASTLGGLAGNEQFFGPGTRLTVL.

The rearrangement links TRBV5-6 to TRBJ1-3; D unclear. The CDR3 runs to 16 residues. The germline V gene has CDR1 SGHDT and CDR2 YYEEEE. Trimming shortened V by 0 bases and J by 2 bases, and 12 bases separated the two germline ends. The CDR3 DNA sequence: TGTGCCAGCAGCTTGGGAGGGCTGAACGCTGGAAACACCATATATTTT. Translation gives CASSLGGLNAGNTIYF.

This chain uses TRBV29-1 with TRBJ1-1; the D is unclear. CDR3 length: 10 residues. V was trimmed by 7 bases and J by 8 bases, leaving 11 bases between them. CDR1 and CDR2 from the germline V gene are SQVTM and ANQGSEA. CDR3 residues: CSALSGEAFF. The DNA of the CDR3 is TGCAGCGCCCTGTCGGGGGAAGCTTTCTTT.

The chain recombines TRBV7-9 with TRBJ1-2; D might be TRBD1 (5 bases). In germline, CDR1 is SEHNR, CDR2 FQNEAQ (reference sequence). The germline V and J ends were trimmed by 5 bases and 2 bases, with 21 bases remaining between them. The CDR3 totals 17 residues. For the CDR3, the DNA is TGTGCCAGCAGCCCACCGGGGGGGTTGGTATTCAACTATGGCTACACCTTC. Its protein is CASSPPGGLVFNYGYTF. Based on the CDR3 plus reference TRBV7-9 and TRBJ1-2, the full variable domain is DTGVSQNPRHKITKRGQNVTFRCDPISEHNRLYWYRQTLGQGPEFLTYFQNEAQLEKSRLLSDRFSAERPKGSFSTLEIQRTEQGDSAMYLCASSPPGGLVFNYGYTFGSGTRLTVV.

The chain links TRBV9 to TRBJ1-6, with a tentative D call TRBD1 (6 bases). The CDR3 length is 14 residues. Deletions cut 0 bases from V and 10 bases from J, with 11 bases between. The V gene's germline CDR1 is SGDLS and CDR2 YYNGEE. The CDR3 loop is CASSVEDSRSPLHF. DNA for the CDR3: TGTGCCAGCAGCGTAGAGGACAGCCGGTCACCCCTCCACTTT.

The J gene is TRBJ2-5, the V gene TRBV11-2; 8 nucleotides align to TRBD1. Germline V gene sequence: CDR1 SGHAT, CDR2 FQNNGV. The CDR3 is 15 residues long. V dropped 1 base and J dropped 5; count of bases not matched to a gene: 6. CDR3 amino acids: CASSLVDRVRETQYF. The DNA for the CDR3 is TGTGCCAGCAGCTTAGTGGACAGGGTGAGGGAGACCCAGTACTTC.

The V gene is TRBV9, the J gene TRBJ1-1; no reliable D call. This CDR3 is 13 amino acids long. Trimming took 4 bases from V and 0 from J, leaving 7 bases between them. Germline CDR1 is SGDLS and CDR2 is YYNGEE. CDR3 nucleotides: TGTGCCAGCAGCCCCCCTTTGAACACTGAAGCTTTCTTT. This gives the protein CASSPPLNTEAFF.

V usage is TRBV4-1 and J usage is TRBJ1-6; D remains ambiguous. Germline V gene lookup returns CDR1 MGHRA and CDR2 YSYEKL. The CDR3 runs to 14 residues. The V end lost 0 bases, the J end lost 7 bases, and 7 bases lay between the germline ends. The CDR3 DNA reads as TGCGCCAGCAGCCAAGACAGCGGGAATTCACCCCTCCACTTT. It translates to CASSQDSGNSPLHF.

The table lists this clone with a count of one. V gene TRBV6-6 combines with J gene TRBJ1-1, with D tentatively TRBD1 (6 bases). V was trimmed by 0 bases and J by 1 base, leaving 9 bases between them. The germline V gene encodes CDR1 MNHNY and CDR2 SVGAGI (reference sequence). The CDR3 runs to 15 residues. The chain's CDR3 is CASSYSGTPNTEAFF. The CDR3 DNA is TGTGCCAGCAGTTACTCCGGGACACCGAACACTGAAGCTTTCTTT.

The chain uses TRBV27 and TRBJ1-1; D might be TRBD1 (6 bases). Trimming stripped 6 bases from V and 5 bases from J, with 13 bases between. From germline, CDR1 is MNHEY and CDR2 SMNVEV (reference sequence). This CDR3 comprises 13 residues. The CDR3 coding sequence is TGTGCCAGCAGCGAACAGGGTGGTACTGAAGCTTTCTTT. This encodes CASSEQGGTEAFF.

J is TRBJ1-5 and V is TRBV27; unclear D gene. Germline V gene sequence: CDR1 MNHEY, CDR2 SMNVEV (reference sequence). Trimming cost V 3 bases and J 5 bases, with 17 bases left between them. CDR3 length equals 16 residues. The DNA for the CDR3 is TGTGCCAGCAGTTTTAGTCCGCCGAACGGGTATCAGCCCCAGCATTTT. Translation gives CASSFSPPNGYQPQHF.

This sequence joins TRBV7-2 and TRBJ1-2, with D perhaps matching TRBD1 (5 bases). V gave up 1 base and J gave up 0 bases, with 9 bases separating them. The length of the CDR3 is 15 residues. Per germline, CDR1 SGHTA and CDR2 FQGNSA. CDR3 in DNA: TGTGCCAGCAGCTTAGGAACAGGCGCTAACTATGGCTACACCTTC. Amino acid sequence: CASSLGTGANYGYTF.

This clone was recorded only once. The chain recombines TRBV2 with TRBJ1-1, with D uncertain. The CDR3 runs to 13 residues. V was pared by 6 bases and J by 3 bases, with 11 bases between. Germline V gives CDR1 SNHLY, CDR2 FYNNEI. CDR3 nucleotides: TGTGCCAGCAGGTGGGTCCGGGACACTGAAGCTTTCTTT. Translation: CASRWVRDTEAFF. The whole variable domain, filled in from reference TRBV2 and TRBJ1-1, reads EPEVTQTPSHQVTQMGQEVILRCVPISNHLYFYWYRQILGQKVEFLVSFYNNEISEKSEIFDDQFSVERPDGSNFTLKIRSTKLEDSAMYFCASRWVRDTEAFFGQGTRLTVV.

V is TRBV4-2 and J is TRBJ2-3, with 8 bases fitting TRBD2. Per germline, CDR1 LGHNA and CDR2 YNFKEQ. V shed 0 bases and J 3 bases; nucleotides not matched to a gene: 5. This CDR3 contains 16 residues. For the CDR3, the DNA is TGTGCCAGCAGCCAAGATCTGATAGCGGGGACAGATACGCAGTATTTT. This gives the protein CASSQDLIAGTDTQYF.

The chain employs TRBV10-3 and TRBJ2-3, with 9 positions matching TRBD2. V trimming: 7 bases; J trimming: 4 bases; junction bases outside the gene matches: 6. The CDR3 totals 14 residues. CDR1 is ENHRY and CDR2 is SYGVKD in the germline V gene. In nucleotides, the CDR3 is TGTGCCATCACTATAGCGGGGGTGGCAGATACGCAGTATTTT. This translates into CAITIAGVADTQYF.